Shown below are 31 T cell receptor beta chains from a single sample sequenced in a study of blood T cell repertoires in COVID-19 (dated by TCRdb to about 2020). The library was obtained by the immunoSEQ multiplex PCR assay. The table was pulled from immuneACCESS by TCRdb, which kept in-frame rearrangements only. Such tables lose some clones; where checked, under half of the loss comes from unresolved V genes, and the rest has no known cause. Within this sample are 110,000 to 150,000 clones, with 84% of them counted one time only. Jointly, the top ten make up 5% to 7.5% of the sample. The source material was peripheral blood. These receptors were obtained from a human donor in a cohort sampled during active COVID-19.

V gene TRBV12-3 or TRBV12-4 combines with J gene TRBJ2-5, with a possible D match to TRBD1 (6 bases). V lost 6 bases to trimming and J lost 3 bases, with 11 bases between them. The CDR3 totals 13 residues. The CDR3 nucleotides are TGTGCCAGCAGCACACAGGGAGAAGAGACCCAGTACTTC. Its translation: CASSTQGEETQYF.

This clone was detected a few times. The rearrangement links TRBV6-1 to TRBJ2-7; 10 positions agree with TRBD1. V shed 2 bases, J shed 8 bases, and the junction held 9 bases outside the gene matches. The CDR3 is 15 residues long. Germline V gene lookup returns CDR1 MNHNS and CDR2 SASEGT. For the CDR3, the DNA is TGTGCCAGCAGTGAACCGGGACAGGGGCTGTCTAAGCAGTACTTC. Its protein is CASSEPGQGLSKQYF.

The V gene is TRBV12-3 or TRBV12-4, the J gene TRBJ1-5; 8 positions match TRBD1. The CDR3 has 13 amino acids. Germline trimming cut 7 bases from V and 8 bases from J; bases unmatched to any gene: 7. CDR3 sequence (DNA): TGTGCCAGCACCGGACAGGGAAATAAGCCCCAGCATTTT. Protein product: CASTGQGNKPQHF.

The chain links TRBV27 to TRBJ1-3, with unresolved D. V lost 6 bases to trimming and J lost 3 bases, with 9 bases between them. The CDR3 totals 13 residues. From germline, CDR1 is MNHEY and CDR2 SMNVEV (reference sequence). CDR3 DNA sequence: TGTGCCAGCAGACCGGGATTTGGAAACACCATATATTTT. Amino acid sequence: CASRPGFGNTIYF.

This chain joins TRBV5-4 and TRBJ2-5; 15 bases map to TRBD2. The V segment lost 4 bases and the J segment 5 bases; nucleotides outside the gene matches: 9. Germline V CDR1 and CDR2: SGHNT, YYREEE (reference sequence). The CDR3 is 17 residues long. Here the CDR3 DNA reads TGTGCCAGCAGCCCCTGGACTAGCGGGGGGGCCCGGGAGACCCAGTACTTC. Amino acid sequence: CASSPWTSGGARETQYF.

V is TRBV19 and J is TRBJ2-6; TRBD1 matches 12 bases. The CDR3 sequence is 18 residues long. Germline V gene data show CDR1 as LNHDA and CDR2 as SQIVND (reference sequence). The junction had 9 bases not matched to a gene; V was cut back by 5 bases and J by 4 bases. CDR3 DNA: TGTGCCAGTAGTCTAACGGGACAGGGGGCGCAAGGGGCCAACGTCCTGACTTTC. Protein sequence: CASSLTGQGAQGANVLTF.

The chain couples TRBV10-3 to TRBJ2-2; 8 positions match TRBD2. The CDR3 runs to 14 residues. The germline gives CDR1 ENHRY, CDR2 SYGVKD. The CDR3 is CATGGGTDTGELFF. Written as DNA, the CDR3 is TGTGCTACCGGGGGGGGCACCGACACCGGGGAGCTGTTTTTT.

V and J are TRBV5-4 and TRBJ1-2; D is unresolved. Germline V gene data show CDR1 as SGHNT and CDR2 as YYREEE (reference sequence). The CDR3 is 14 residues long. V shed 2 bases and J shed 3 bases, with 11 bases lying between them. In nucleotides, the CDR3 is TGTGCCAGCAGCTTTGGAGGCGGATACTATGGCTACACCTTC. This codes for CASSFGGGYYGYTF.

The chain links TRBV19 to TRBJ1-1, with a possible D match to TRBD1 (6 bases). The CDR3 covers 13 residues. Deletions cut 7 bases from V and 5 bases from J, with 14 bases between. Germline loops: CDR1 LNHDA, CDR2 SQIVND (reference sequence). CDR3 nucleotides: TGTGCCAGTACCCACACAGGGTATACTGAAGCTTTCTTT. Amino acid sequence: CASTHTGYTEAFF.

This clone was seen a single time. This chain joins TRBV13 and TRBJ2-3, with 8 bases that match TRBD2. This CDR3 is 16 amino acids long. The germline CDR1 and CDR2 sequences are PRHDT and FYEKMQ (reference sequence). Trimming removed 0 bases from V and 4 bases from J; junction bases left unmatched: 6. The CDR3 nucleotides are TGTGCCAGCAGCTTAGGAGAGTACGGGGGGGCAGATACGCAGTATTTT. Translated: CASSLGEYGGADTQYF.

The V call is TRBV6-4, the J call TRBJ2-5; the D gene is possibly TRBD1 (5 bases). This CDR3 is built from 14 residues. The V end lost 4 bases, the J end lost 0 bases, and 9 bases lay between the germline ends. CDR1 and CDR2 (germline): MRHNA, SNTAGT. CDR3 DNA sequence: TGTGCCAGCAGTGCAGGGAAGGACCAAGAGACCCAGTACTTC. It yields the protein CASSAGKDQETQYF.

About this clone: The identical CDR3 is also encoded by other nucleotide sequences in the sample. V usage is TRBV19 and J usage is TRBJ2-2; 7 nucleotides agree with TRBD1. CDR1 and CDR2 (germline): LNHDA, SQIVND (reference sequence). Trimming cost V 1 base and J 0 bases; bases outside gene matches: 2. This CDR3 region has 16 residues. The CDR3 is CASSIAGTANTGELFF. CDR3 sequence (DNA): TGTGCCAGTAGTATAGCGGGGACAGCGAACACCGGGGAGCTGTTTTTT.

V usage is TRBV28 and J usage is TRBJ1-5; D not resolved. The germline V gene has CDR1 MDHEN and CDR2 SYDVKM. V was pared by 3 bases and J by 1 base, with 10 bases between. CDR3 size: 15 residues. The CDR3 loop reads CASSLRIRSNQPQHF. The DNA for the CDR3 is TGTGCCAGCAGTTTGAGGATACGGAGCAATCAGCCCCAGCATTTT.

The chain uses TRBV18 and TRBJ2-2; 8 nucleotides align to TRBD2. Germline assignment: CDR1 KGHSH and CDR2 LQKENI. V shed 5 bases, J shed 1 base, and the junction held 15 bases outside the gene matches. CDR3 length: 19 amino acids. CDR3 in DNA: TGTGCCAGCTCATTAATACCTCCTAGAACTAGCGGGAACACCGGGGAGCTGTTTTTT. Protein: CASSLIPPRTSGNTGELFF.

CDR3 protein: CAISQGPTDTQYF. The DNA for the CDR3 is TGTGCCATCAGCCAGGGGCCCACAGATACGCAGTATTTT. V is TRBV10-3 and J is TRBJ2-3; D perhaps matches TRBD1 (6 bases). The ends were cut back, 6 bases at V and 2 bases at J, with 9 bases in the middle. Germline lookup yields CDR1 ENHRY and CDR2 SYGVKD. The CDR3 is 13 residues long.

V and J are TRBV6-5 and TRBJ1-6; D gene uncertain. The CDR3 loop spans 16 amino acids. The V gene lost 2 bases and the J gene lost 9 bases, with 17 bases spanning the gap. Germline lookup yields CDR1 MNHEY and CDR2 SVGAGI. Here the CDR3 DNA reads TGTGCCAGCAGTTACGCTGGTACGGCGGGGTTTTCACCCCTCCACTTT. Translating gives CASSYAGTAGFSPLHF.

CDR3 protein: CASSLSGRSNQPQHF. In nucleotides, the CDR3 is TGTGCCAGCAGCTTATCTGGCAGAAGCAATCAGCCCCAGCATTTT. The chain uses TRBV7-3 and TRBJ1-5; D is uncertain. Germline V gene sequence: CDR1 SGHTA, CDR2 FQGTGA. This CDR3 spans 15 amino acids. V dropped 2 bases and J dropped 1 base, with 9 bases sitting between them.

This chain links TRBV5-1 with TRBJ2-7, with 10 nucleotides matching TRBD1. This CDR3 is built from 14 residues. Germline lookup yields CDR1 SGHRS and CDR2 YFSETQ. The V segment lost 4 bases and the J segment 0 bases; nucleotides outside the gene matches: 1. The CDR3 DNA reads as TGCGCCAGCAGCCGGGACAGGGGCTCCTACGAGCAGTACTTC. It yields the protein CASSRDRGSYEQYF.

The J gene is TRBJ2-7, the V gene TRBV19, with 8 bases lining up with TRBD1. CDR1 is LNHDA, CDR2 SQIVND, per germline (reference sequence). This CDR3 is built from 16 residues. After removal of 1 base from V and 2 bases from J, the junction contained 7 bases not matched to a gene. CDR3 sequence (DNA): TGTGCCAGTAGTATAGGGGGACAGGCTACCACCTACGAGCAGTACTTC. Encoded protein: CASSIGGQATTYEQYF. The full variable domain, rest sourced from reference TRBV19 and TRBJ2-7, is DGGITQSPKYLFRKEGQNVTLSCEQNLNHDAMYWYRQDPGQGLRLIYYSQIVNDFQKGDIAEGYSVSREKKESFPLTVTSAQKNPTAFYLCASSIGGQATTYEQYFGPGTRLTVT.

The chain links TRBV6-2 or TRBV6-3 to TRBJ2-2; 7 nucleotides match TRBD1. Germline lookup yields CDR1 MNHEY and CDR2 SVGEGT. The CDR3 sequence is 16 residues long. V lost 3 bases to trimming and J lost 2 bases; unmatched junction nucleotides: 6. CDR3 nucleotides: TGTGCCAGCAGTTATACAGGGGCCTTTAACACCGGGGAGCTGTTTTTT. It is translated as CASSYTGAFNTGELFF.

The V gene is TRBV9, the J gene TRBJ1-3; D gene ambiguous. The V end lost 5 bases, the J end lost 0 bases, and 9 bases lay between the germline ends. CDR3 length: 14 amino acids. Germline V gene data show CDR1 as SGDLS and CDR2 as YYNGEE. The CDR3 DNA reads as TGTGCCAGCAGTACAGCAATCTCTGGAAACACCATATATTTT. Its translation is CASSTAISGNTIYF.

The chain combines TRBV5-4 with TRBJ1-4; 8 bases are a match to TRBD1. Germline V CDR1 and CDR2: SGHNT, YYREEE (reference sequence). This CDR3 has 12 amino acids. Trimming cost V 3 bases and J 8 bases; bases outside gene matches: 0. The CDR3 nucleotides are TGTGCCAGCAGCTGGGACAGGGAAAAACTGTTTTTT. Protein sequence: CASSWDREKLFF. The whole variable domain, filled in from reference TRBV5-4 and TRBJ1-4, reads ETGVTQSPTHLIKTRGQQVTLRCSSQSGHNTVSWYQQALGQGPQFIFQYYREEENGRGNFPPRFSGLQFPNYSSELNVNALELDDSALYLCASSWDREKLFFGSGTQLSVL.

The chain couples TRBV9 to TRBJ1-4; possibly TRBD1 for D (6 bases). Trimming left V 3 bases short and J 8 bases short, with 17 bases between. The CDR3 covers 15 residues. Germline loops: CDR1 SGDLS, CDR2 YYNGEE. The CDR3 loop reads CASSDHREFGEKLFF. The CDR3 DNA reads as TGTGCCAGCAGCGACCACAGGGAGTTTGGGGAAAAACTGTTTTTT.

The rearrangement uses TRBV5-6 and TRBJ1-1; weak D call: TRBD1 (5 bases). CDR3 length: 14 residues. The V gene's germline CDR1 is SGHDT and CDR2 YYEEEE. The germline V and J ends were trimmed by 0 bases and 7 bases, with 13 bases remaining between them. The CDR3 reads CASSLGRGDGEAFF. DNA of the CDR3: TGTGCCAGCAGCTTGGGGCGGGGCGATGGTGAAGCTTTCTTT.

Note on this clone: The same CDR3 is also encoded by other DNA sequences in this sample. V and J are TRBV5-1 and TRBJ2-3; D unresolved. This CDR3 is 12 amino acids long. Germline CDR1 SGHRS, CDR2 YFSETQ. The V gene lost 4 bases and the J gene lost 0 bases, with 3 bases spanning the gap. Here the CDR3 DNA reads TGCGCCAGCAGCCTAAGCACAGATACGCAGTATTTT. Protein sequence: CASSLSTDTQYF.

This clone has just a few counts. This rearrangement joins TRBV28 to TRBJ2-3, with 8 nucleotides matching TRBD2. The CDR3 spans 15 residues. Losses at the gene ends were 3 bases for V and 5 bases for J; bases not matched to a gene: 7. Germline assignment: CDR1 MDHEN and CDR2 SYDVKM. The CDR3 here is CASSFSSGGRDTQYF. In DNA, the CDR3 is TGTGCCAGCAGTTTTAGCAGCGGGGGCAGAGATACGCAGTATTTT.

The chain couples TRBV5-4 to TRBJ2-5; 10 nucleotides line up with TRBD2. Germline CDR1 reads SGHNT; CDR2 reads YYREEE (reference sequence). The CDR3 has 16 residues. The junction had 8 bases not matched to a gene; V was cut back by 1 base and J by 5 bases. In DNA form, the CDR3 reads TGTGCCAGCAGCTTGCGGCTAGCGGGGGTGGGGGAGACCCAGTACTTC. It is translated as CASSLRLAGVGETQYF.

This clone was seen just once. J is TRBJ2-3 and V is TRBV20-1; TRBD2 matches 8 bases. Germline values: CDR1 DFQATT, CDR2 SNEGSKA (reference sequence). The ends lost 3 bases at V and 6 bases at J; junction bases unmatched: 5. This CDR3 is 13 amino acids long. The chain's CDR3 is CSASPPGGDTQYF. CDR3 in DNA: TGCAGTGCTAGTCCCCCGGGGGGGGATACGCAGTATTTT.

The gene calls are TRBV5-4 and TRBJ2-3, with 9 bases that match TRBD2. Unmatched junction bases numbered 5, after V lost 4 bases and J lost 2 bases. The CDR3 loop spans 15 amino acids. The germline CDR1 and CDR2 sequences are SGHNT and YYREEE (reference sequence). CDR3 loop: CASSRSGGNTDTQYF. CDR3 in DNA: TGTGCCAGCAGCCGCAGCGGGGGGAACACAGATACGCAGTATTTT.

This clone was recorded once. V and J are TRBV15 and TRBJ1-4; the D is unclear. CDR1 is LNHNV and CDR2 is YYDKDF in the germline V gene (reference sequence). The CDR3 loop spans 15 amino acids. V lost 0 bases, J lost 6 bases, and 11 bases lay in between. CDR3 coding DNA: TGTGCCACCAGCAGAGATCGGGGATGGTATGAAAAACTGTTTTTT. It yields the protein CATSRDRGWYEKLFF.

This chain's CDR3 is CASSTLLAMTDTQYF. The DNA of the CDR3 is TGTGCCAGCAGCACATTACTAGCGATGACAGATACGCAGTATTTT. The chain recombines TRBV7-8 with TRBJ2-3; 7 bases are shared with TRBD2. This CDR3 has 15 residues. Germline V gives CDR1 SGHVS, CDR2 FQNEAQ. J gave up 3 bases and V 5 bases, and 8 bases lay outside the gene matches.